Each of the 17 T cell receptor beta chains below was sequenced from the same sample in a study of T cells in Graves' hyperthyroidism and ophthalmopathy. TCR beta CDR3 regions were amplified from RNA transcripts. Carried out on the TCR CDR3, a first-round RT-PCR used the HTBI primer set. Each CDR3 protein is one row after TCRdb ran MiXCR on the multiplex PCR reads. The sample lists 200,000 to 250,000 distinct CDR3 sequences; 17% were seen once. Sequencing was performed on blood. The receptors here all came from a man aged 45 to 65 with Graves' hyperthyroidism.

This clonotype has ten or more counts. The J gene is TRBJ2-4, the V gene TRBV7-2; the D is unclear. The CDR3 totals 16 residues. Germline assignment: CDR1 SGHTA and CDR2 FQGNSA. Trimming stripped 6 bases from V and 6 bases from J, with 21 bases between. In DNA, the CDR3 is TGTGCCAGCAGTCTACTATACAGAGGTGTAGGAAACATTCAGTACTTC. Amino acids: CASSLLYRGVGNIQYF.

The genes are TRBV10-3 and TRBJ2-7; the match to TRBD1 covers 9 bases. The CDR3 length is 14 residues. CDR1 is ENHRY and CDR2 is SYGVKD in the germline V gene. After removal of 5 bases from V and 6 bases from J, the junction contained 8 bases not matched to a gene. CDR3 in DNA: TGTGCCATCAGTAGGGGACAGGGAGCCCCCGAGCAGTACTTC. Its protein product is CAISRGQGAPEQYF.

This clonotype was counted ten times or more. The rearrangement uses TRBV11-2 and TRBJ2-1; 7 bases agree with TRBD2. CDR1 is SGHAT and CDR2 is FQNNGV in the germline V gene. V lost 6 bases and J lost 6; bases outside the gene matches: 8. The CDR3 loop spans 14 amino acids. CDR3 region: CASSRPTGGNEQFF. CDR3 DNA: TGTGCCAGCAGTCGACCCACGGGGGGCAATGAGCAGTTCTTC.

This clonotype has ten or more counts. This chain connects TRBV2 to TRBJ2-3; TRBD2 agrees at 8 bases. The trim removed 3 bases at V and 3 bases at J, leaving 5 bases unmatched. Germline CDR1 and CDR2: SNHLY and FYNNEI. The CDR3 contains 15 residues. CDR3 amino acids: CASSEVAGGTDTQYF. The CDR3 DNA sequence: TGTGCCAGCAGTGAGGTCGCGGGAGGAACAGATACGCAGTATTTT. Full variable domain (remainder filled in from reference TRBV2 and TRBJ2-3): EPEVTQTPSHQVTQMGQEVILRCVPISNHLYFYWYRQILGQKVEFLVSFYNNEISEKSEIFDDQFSVERPDGSNFTLKIRSTKLEDSAMYFCASSEVAGGTDTQYFGPGTRLTVL.

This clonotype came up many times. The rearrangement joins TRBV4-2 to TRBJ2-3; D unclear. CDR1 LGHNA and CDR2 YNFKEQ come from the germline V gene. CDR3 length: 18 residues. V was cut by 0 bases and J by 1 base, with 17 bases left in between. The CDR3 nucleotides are TGTGCCAGCAGCCAAGATCATGGGGTCCTTGTGGGCACAGATACGCAGTATTTT. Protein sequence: CASSQDHGVLVGTDTQYF.

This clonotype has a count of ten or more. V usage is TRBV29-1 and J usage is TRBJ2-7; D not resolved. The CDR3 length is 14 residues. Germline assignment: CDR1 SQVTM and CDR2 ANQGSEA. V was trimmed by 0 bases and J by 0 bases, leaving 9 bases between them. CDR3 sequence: CSVEEQQSSYEQYF. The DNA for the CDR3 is TGCAGCGTTGAAGAGCAACAGAGCTCCTACGAGCAGTACTTC.

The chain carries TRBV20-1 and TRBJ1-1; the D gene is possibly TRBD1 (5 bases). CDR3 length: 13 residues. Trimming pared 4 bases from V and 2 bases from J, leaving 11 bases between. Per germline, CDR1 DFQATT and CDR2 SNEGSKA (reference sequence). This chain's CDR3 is CSAKRGVNTEAFF. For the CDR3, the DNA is TGCAGTGCTAAGAGAGGGGTCAACACTGAAGCTTTCTTT.

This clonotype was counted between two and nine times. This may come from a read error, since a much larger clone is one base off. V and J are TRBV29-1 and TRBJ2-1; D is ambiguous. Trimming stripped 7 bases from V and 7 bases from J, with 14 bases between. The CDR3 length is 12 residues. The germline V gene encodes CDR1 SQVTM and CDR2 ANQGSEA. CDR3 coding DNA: TGCAGCGCCCCCTCGGGTGGGAATGAGCAGTTCTTC. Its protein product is CSAPSGGNEQFF.

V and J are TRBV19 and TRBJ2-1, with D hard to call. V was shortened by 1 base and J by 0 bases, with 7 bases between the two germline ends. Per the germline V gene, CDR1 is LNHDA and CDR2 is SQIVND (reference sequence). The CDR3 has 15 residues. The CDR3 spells CASSIGLGSYNEQFF. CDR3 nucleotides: TGTGCCAGTAGTATAGGGCTGGGCTCCTACAATGAGCAGTTCTTC.

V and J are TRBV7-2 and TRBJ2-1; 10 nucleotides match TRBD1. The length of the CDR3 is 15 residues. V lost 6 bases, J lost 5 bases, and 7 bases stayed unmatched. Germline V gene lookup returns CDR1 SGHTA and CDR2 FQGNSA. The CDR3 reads CASSPDRGHDNEQFF. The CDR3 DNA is TGTGCCAGCAGTCCTGACAGGGGGCATGACAATGAGCAGTTCTTC.

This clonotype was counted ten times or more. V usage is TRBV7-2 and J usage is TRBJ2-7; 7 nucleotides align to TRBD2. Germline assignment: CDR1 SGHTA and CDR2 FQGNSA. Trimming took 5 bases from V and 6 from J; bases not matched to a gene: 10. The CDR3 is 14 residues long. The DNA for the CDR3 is TGTGCCAGCAGCCCGGGGAGGGGAGCTCTCGAGCAGTACTTC. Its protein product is CASSPGRGALEQYF.

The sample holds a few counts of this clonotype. CDR3 bases: TGCAGCGCTCGGCGGGGGGGGGCTGGCTACACCTTC. Translated, it gives CSARRGGAGYTF. The rearrangement joins TRBV29-1 to TRBJ1-2; a weak D match, TRBD1 (6 bases). The CDR3 runs 12 residues. Germline V gene lookup returns CDR1 SQVTM and CDR2 ANQGSEA. Trimming pared 7 bases from V and 7 bases from J, leaving 16 bases between.

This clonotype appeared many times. In DNA form, the CDR3 reads TGTGCCACCAGTGATCAGCGGGGCAGCACAGATACGCAGTATTTT. It yields the protein CATSDQRGSTDTQYF. This chain uses TRBV24-1 with TRBJ2-3, with 7 bases aligning to TRBD2. Germline V gives CDR1 KGHDR, CDR2 SFDVKD. V trimming: 3 bases; J trimming: 0 bases; junction bases outside the gene matches: 2. The CDR3 runs 15 residues.

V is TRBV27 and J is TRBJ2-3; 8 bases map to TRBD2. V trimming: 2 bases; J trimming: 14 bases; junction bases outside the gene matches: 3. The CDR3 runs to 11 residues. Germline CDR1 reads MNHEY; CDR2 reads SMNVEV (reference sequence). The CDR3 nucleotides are TGTGCCAGCAGTTTAGGGACTAGTTGGTATTTT. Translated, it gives CASSLGTSWYF.

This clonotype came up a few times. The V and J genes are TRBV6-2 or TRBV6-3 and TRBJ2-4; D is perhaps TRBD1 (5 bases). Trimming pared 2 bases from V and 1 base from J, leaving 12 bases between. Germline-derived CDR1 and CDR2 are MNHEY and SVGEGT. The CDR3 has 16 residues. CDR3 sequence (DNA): TGTGCCAGCAGTTACCCCCCAGGGTGGGCCAAAAACATTCAGTACTTC. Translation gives CASSYPPGWAKNIQYF.

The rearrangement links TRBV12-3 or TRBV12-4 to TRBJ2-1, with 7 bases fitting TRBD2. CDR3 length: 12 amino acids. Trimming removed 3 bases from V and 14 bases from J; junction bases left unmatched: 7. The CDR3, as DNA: TGTGCCAGCAGTTTTGTCGGGAGGAACGAGTTCTTC. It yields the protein CASSFVGRNEFF.

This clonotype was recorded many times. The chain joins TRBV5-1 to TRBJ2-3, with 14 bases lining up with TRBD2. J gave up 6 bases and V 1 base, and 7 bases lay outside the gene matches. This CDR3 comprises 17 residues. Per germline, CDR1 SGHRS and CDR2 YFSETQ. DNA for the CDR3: TGCGCCAGCAGCTTGCCGGGACTAGCGGGAGTTTCCGATACGCAGTATTTT. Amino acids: CASSLPGLAGVSDTQYF. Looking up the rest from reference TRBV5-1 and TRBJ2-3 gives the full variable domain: KAGVTQTPRYLIKTRGQQVTLSCSPISGHRSVSWYQQTPGQGLQFLFEYFSETQRNKGNFPGRFSGRQFSNSRSEMNVSTLELGDSALYLCASSLPGLAGVSDTQYFGPGTRLTVL.